The 9 T cell receptor beta chains below were found in one sample sequenced in a study of blood T cell repertoires in COVID-19. Repertoires were generated with immunoSEQ multiplex PCR, while TCRdb's copy carries only in-frame clones and drops some. Here the sample spans 200,000 to 250,000 clones, 80% to 85% being singletons. The sample consisted of PBMCs or T cells enriched from blood (not recorded which). The receptor source for this set is a woman aged 45-59 years with acute COVID-19.

The chain links TRBV29-1 to TRBJ1-2; D may be TRBD1 (5 bases). The CDR3 consists of 12 residues. V was pared by 3 bases and J by 6 bases, with 11 bases between. CDR1 SQVTM and CDR2 ANQGSEA come from the germline V gene. The CDR3 DNA is TGCAGCGTTGAGCTCGGGGGGGATGGCTACACCTTC. Its translation: CSVELGGDGYTF.

The V and J genes are TRBV7-2 and TRBJ2-1, with 8 bases fitting TRBD2. The CDR3 covers 15 residues. Germline values: CDR1 SGHTA, CDR2 FQGNSA. The junction had 3 bases not matched to a gene; V was cut back by 3 bases and J by 2 bases. The CDR3 is CASSFREGTYNEQFF. The CDR3 DNA sequence: TGTGCCAGCAGCTTCCGGGAGGGCACCTACAATGAGCAGTTCTTC. The full variable domain, with the rest looked up from reference TRBV7-2 and TRBJ2-1, is GAGVSQSPSNKVTEKGKDVELRCDPISGHTALYWYRQSLGQGLEFLIYFQGNSAPDKSGLPSDRFSAERTGGSVSTLTIQRTQQEDSAVYLCASSFREGTYNEQFFGPGTRLTVL.

For this clone: The same CDR3 can be traced to other DNA sequences in this sample. The chain employs TRBV28 and TRBJ1-1; a possible D gene is TRBD1 (5 bases). The CDR3 consists of 12 residues. Germline V gene sequence: CDR1 MDHEN, CDR2 SYDVKM. Trimming shortened V by 5 bases and J by 5 bases, and 9 bases separated the two germline ends. Here the CDR3 DNA reads TGTGCCAGCAGTCCCAGGGTAACTGAAGCTTTCTTT. Its translation: CASSPRVTEAFF.

The CDR3 sequence is CASSLGGYTDTQYF. DNA for the CDR3: TGTGCCAGCAGCTTAGGAGGTTACACAGATACGCAGTATTTT. The chain combines TRBV7-3 with TRBJ2-3; perhaps TRBD2 as D (5 bases). CDR1 and CDR2 (germline): SGHTA, FQGTGA. Between the trimmed V and J ends, which lost 2 bases and 2 bases, there was a span of 8 bases. This CDR3 contains 14 residues.

CDR3 residues: CASSPSGQETQYF. CDR3 sequence (DNA): TGTGCCAGCTCACCCTCAGGCCAAGAGACCCAGTACTTC. The chain is built from TRBV18 and TRBJ2-5; D uncertain. V lost 3 bases, J lost 1 base, and 6 bases lay in between. The CDR3 is made up of 13 amino acids. Germline V gene lookup returns CDR1 KGHSH and CDR2 LQKENI. The full variable domain, rest sourced from reference TRBV18 and TRBJ2-5, is NAGVMQNPRHLVRRRGQEARLRCSPMKGHSHVYWYRQLPEEGLKFMVYLQKENIIDESGMPKERFSAEFPKEGPSILRIQQVVRGDSAAYFCASSPSGQETQYFGPGTRLLVL.

Here the CDR3 reads CASTLSPPGENGYTF. CDR3 nucleotide sequence: TGTGCCAGCACCCTGTCCCCCCCAGGGGAAAACGGCTACACCTTC. The chain recombines TRBV6-4 with TRBJ1-2, with D perhaps TRBD1 (6 bases). This CDR3 has 15 residues. Germline V CDR1 and CDR2: MRHNA, SNTAGT. V gave up 7 bases and J gave up 8 bases, with 23 bases separating them.

The chain recombines TRBV15 with TRBJ2-2; the match to TRBD2 covers 8 bases. V lost 0 bases and J lost 6; bases outside the gene matches: 12. The germline CDR1 and CDR2 sequences are LNHNV and YYDKDF (reference sequence). The CDR3 is 18 residues long. The CDR3: CATSRDRGSGSAPGELFF. DNA of the CDR3: TGTGCCACCAGCAGAGATCGGGGGAGCGGGAGTGCCCCCGGGGAGCTGTTTTTT.

V usage is TRBV5-4 and J usage is TRBJ2-2; D is ambiguous. Germline V gene sequence: CDR1 SGHNT, CDR2 YYREEE (reference sequence). V lost 5 bases and J lost 5, with 16 bases in between. The CDR3 sequence is 15 residues long. The CDR3, as DNA: TGTGCCAGCAGTTCACTTTGGCAGGATACCGGGGAGCTGTTTTTT. Translated, it gives CASSSLWQDTGELFF. The full variable domain, in which reference TRBV5-4 and TRBJ2-2 provide the parts outside the CDR3, is ETGVTQSPTHLIKTRGQQVTLRCSSQSGHNTVSWYQQALGQGPQFIFQYYREEENGRGNFPPRFSGLQFPNYSSELNVNALELDDSALYLCASSSLWQDTGELFFGEGSRLTVL.

The chain uses TRBV28 and TRBJ1-2; D not certain. The germline CDR1 and CDR2 sequences are MDHEN and SYDVKM. V was shortened by 6 bases and J by 2 bases, with 4 bases between the two germline ends. The CDR3 is 11 amino acids. The CDR3, as DNA: TGTGCCAGCAGCAAAAACTATGGCTACACCTTC. It is translated as CASSKNYGYTF.